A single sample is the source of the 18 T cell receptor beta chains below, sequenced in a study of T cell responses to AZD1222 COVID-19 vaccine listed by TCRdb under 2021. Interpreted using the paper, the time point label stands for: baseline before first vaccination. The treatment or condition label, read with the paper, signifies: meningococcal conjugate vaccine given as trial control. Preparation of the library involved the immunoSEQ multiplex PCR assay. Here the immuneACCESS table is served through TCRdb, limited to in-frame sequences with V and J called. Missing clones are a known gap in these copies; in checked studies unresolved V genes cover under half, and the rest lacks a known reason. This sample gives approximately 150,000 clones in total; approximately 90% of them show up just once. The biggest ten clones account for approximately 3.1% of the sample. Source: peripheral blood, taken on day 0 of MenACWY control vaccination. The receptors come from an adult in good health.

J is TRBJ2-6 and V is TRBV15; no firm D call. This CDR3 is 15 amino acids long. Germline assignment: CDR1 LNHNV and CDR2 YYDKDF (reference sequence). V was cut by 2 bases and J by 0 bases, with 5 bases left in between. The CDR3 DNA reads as TGTGCCACCAGCAGACCCGGCTCTGGGGCCAACGTCCTGACTTTC. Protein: CATSRPGSGANVLTF.

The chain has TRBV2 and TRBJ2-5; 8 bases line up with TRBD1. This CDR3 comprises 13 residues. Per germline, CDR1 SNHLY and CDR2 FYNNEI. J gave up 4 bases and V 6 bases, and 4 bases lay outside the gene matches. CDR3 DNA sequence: TGTGCCAGCAGCCGGACAGGGAGAGAGACCCAGTACTTC. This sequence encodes CASSRTGRETQYF.

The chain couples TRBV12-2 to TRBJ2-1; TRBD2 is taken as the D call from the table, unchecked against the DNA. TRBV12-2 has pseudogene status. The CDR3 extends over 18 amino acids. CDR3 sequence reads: CASRLAQCGTSSYNEQFF. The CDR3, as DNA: TGTGCAAGTCGCTTAGCGCAGTGCGGGACGAGCTCCTACAATGAGCAGTTCTTC.

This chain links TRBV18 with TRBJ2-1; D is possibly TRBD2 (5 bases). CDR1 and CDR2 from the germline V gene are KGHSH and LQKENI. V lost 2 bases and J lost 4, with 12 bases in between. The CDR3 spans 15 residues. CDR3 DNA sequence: TGTGCCAGCTCACCAGGAGAGAGGGATTACAATGAGCAGTTCTTC. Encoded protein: CASSPGERDYNEQFF.

Here the CDR3 DNA reads TGTGCCTGGAGTAGAGTTAACTTTAACTATGGCTACACCTTC. Translated: CAWSRVNFNYGYTF. The V and J genes are TRBV30 and TRBJ1-2; D gene ambiguous. This CDR3 is built from 14 residues. V was clipped by 2 bases and J by 1 base, with 11 bases between them. The germline gives CDR1 GTSNPN, CDR2 SVGIG (reference sequence).

CDR3 bases: TGTGCCAGCAGCGCCAGCGGGACTAGCACAGATACGCAGTATTTT. Translating it yields CASSASGTSTDTQYF. The chain joins TRBV7-3 to TRBJ2-3, with 7 bases aligning to TRBD2. Trimming removed 5 bases from V and 0 bases from J; junction bases left unmatched: 5. This CDR3 region has 15 residues. CDR1 and CDR2 (germline): SGHTA, FQGTGA.

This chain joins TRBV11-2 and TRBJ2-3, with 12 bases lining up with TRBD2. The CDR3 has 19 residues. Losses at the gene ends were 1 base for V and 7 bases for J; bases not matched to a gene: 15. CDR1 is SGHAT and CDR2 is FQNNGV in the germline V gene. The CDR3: CASSLVRTGLLAGGNTQYF. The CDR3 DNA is TGTGCCAGCAGCTTAGTTCGGACTGGGTTACTAGCGGGAGGTAATACGCAGTATTTT.

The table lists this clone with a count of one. The CDR3 nucleotides are TGTGCCTGGAGTGACGTCAATAGCAATCAGCCCCAGCATTTT. Translated: CAWSDVNSNQPQHF. The gene calls are TRBV30 and TRBJ1-5; no firm D call. Germline CDR1 is GTSNPN and CDR2 is SVGIG (reference sequence). V dropped 1 base and J dropped 0 bases, with 7 bases sitting between them. The CDR3 is 14 amino acids.

The DNA of the CDR3 is TGTGCCAGCAGCGCCGCCGGTAGGGACGAGCAGTACTTC. This sequence encodes CASSAAGRDEQYF. The gene calls are TRBV9 and TRBJ2-7; D not resolved. This CDR3 comprises 13 residues. Trimming shortened V by 3 bases and J by 5 bases, and 12 bases separated the two germline ends. Germline V gene lookup returns CDR1 SGDLS and CDR2 YYNGEE.

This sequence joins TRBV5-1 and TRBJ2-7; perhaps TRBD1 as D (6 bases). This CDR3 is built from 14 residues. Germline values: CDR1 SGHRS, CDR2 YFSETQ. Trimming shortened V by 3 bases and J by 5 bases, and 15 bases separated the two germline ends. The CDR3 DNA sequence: TGCGCCAGCAGCTGGGACACCGCAGGGAACGAGCAGTACTTC. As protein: CASSWDTAGNEQYF.

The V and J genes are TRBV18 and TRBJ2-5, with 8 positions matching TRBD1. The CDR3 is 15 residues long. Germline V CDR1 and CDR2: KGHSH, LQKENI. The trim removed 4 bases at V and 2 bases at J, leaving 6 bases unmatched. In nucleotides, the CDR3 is TGTGCCAGCTCACGGAACCAGGGGGCACAAGAGACCCAGTACTTC. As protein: CASSRNQGAQETQYF.

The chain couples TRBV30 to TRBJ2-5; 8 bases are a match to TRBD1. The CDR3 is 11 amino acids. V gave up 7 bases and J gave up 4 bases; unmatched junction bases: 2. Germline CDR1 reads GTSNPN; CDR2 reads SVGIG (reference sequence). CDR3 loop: CAFGQGETQYF. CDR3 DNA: TGTGCCTTCGGACAGGGAGAGACCCAGTACTTC.

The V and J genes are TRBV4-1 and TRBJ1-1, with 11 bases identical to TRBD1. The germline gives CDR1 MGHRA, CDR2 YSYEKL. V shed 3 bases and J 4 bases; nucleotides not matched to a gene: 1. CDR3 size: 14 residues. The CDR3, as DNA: TGCGCCAGCAGCCACGGGACAGGGGGCACTGAAGCTTTCTTT. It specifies CASSHGTGGTEAFF.

The CDR3 loop reads CASSPQGAGQPQHF. The DNA of the CDR3 is TGTGCCAGCAGCCCACAGGGGGCCGGTCAGCCCCAGCATTTT. V gene TRBV5-8 combines with J gene TRBJ1-5; 9 bases match TRBD1. Trimming removed 4 bases from V and 6 bases from J; junction bases left unmatched: 5. The CDR3 covers 14 residues. Germline lookup yields CDR1 SGHTS and CDR2 YDEGEE.

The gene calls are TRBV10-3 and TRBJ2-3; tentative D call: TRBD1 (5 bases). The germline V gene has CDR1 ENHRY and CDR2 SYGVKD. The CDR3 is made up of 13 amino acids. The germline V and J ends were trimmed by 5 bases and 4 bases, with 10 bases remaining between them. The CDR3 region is CAISKIGADTQYF. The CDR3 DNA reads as TGTGCCATCAGTAAAATAGGGGCAGATACGCAGTATTTT.

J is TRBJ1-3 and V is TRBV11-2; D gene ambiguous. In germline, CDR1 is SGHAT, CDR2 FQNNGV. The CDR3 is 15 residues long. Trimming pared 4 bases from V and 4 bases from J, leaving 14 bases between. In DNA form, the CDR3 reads TGTGCCAGCAGCTCCAGCGTGAGCCAGGGAAACACCATATATTTT. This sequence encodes CASSSSVSQGNTIYF.

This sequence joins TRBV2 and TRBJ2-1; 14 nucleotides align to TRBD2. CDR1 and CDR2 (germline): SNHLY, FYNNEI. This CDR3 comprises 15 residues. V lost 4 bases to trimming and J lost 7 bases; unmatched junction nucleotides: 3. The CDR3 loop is CASSAGTSGRNEQFF. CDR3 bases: TGTGCCAGCAGTGCCGGGACTAGCGGGAGAAATGAGCAGTTCTTC. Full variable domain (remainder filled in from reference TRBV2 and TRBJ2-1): EPEVTQTPSHQVTQMGQEVILRCVPISNHLYFYWYRQILGQKVEFLVSFYNNEISEKSEIFDDQFSVERPDGSNFTLKIRSTKLEDSAMYFCASSAGTSGRNEQFFGPGTRLTVL.

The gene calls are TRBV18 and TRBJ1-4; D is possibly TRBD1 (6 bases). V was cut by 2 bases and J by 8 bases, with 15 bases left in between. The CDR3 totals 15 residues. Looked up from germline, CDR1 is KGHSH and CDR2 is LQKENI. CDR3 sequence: CASSPGTGSREKLFF. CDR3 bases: TGTGCCAGCTCACCAGGAACAGGGTCTCGGGAAAAACTGTTTTTT.